A single sample is the source of the 25 T cell receptor beta chains below, sequenced in a study of radiotherapy plus CTLA-4 blockade in lung cancer. Libraries were prepared by immunoSEQ multiplex PCR; TCRdb keeps only in-frame clonotypes and omits some of them. This table has some 100,000 clones, nearly 80% appearing once. This material consisted of peripheral blood, taken from a patient treated with radiotherapy plus ipilimumab. The receptor set was obtained from a human donor with non-small cell lung cancer who had a partial response to radiotherapy plus ipilimumab.

This chain connects TRBV7-8 to TRBJ1-3, with a weak D call TRBD1 (6 bases). V dropped 3 bases and J dropped 4 bases, with 13 bases sitting between them. The V gene's germline CDR1 is SGHVS and CDR2 FQNEAQ. This CDR3 spans 15 amino acids. CDR3 DNA sequence: TGTGCCAGCAGCTTGGTAGGGGACACAGGAAACACCATATATTTT. The encoded protein is CASSLVGDTGNTIYF.

The chain couples TRBV6-1 to TRBJ2-7, with D perhaps matching TRBD2 (5 bases). V was pared by 5 bases and J by 7 bases, with 18 bases between. This CDR3 region has 14 residues. In germline, CDR1 is MNHNS, CDR2 SASEGT. The CDR3 sequence is CASSSAGRRREQYF. CDR3 DNA: TGTGCCAGCAGTAGCGCCGGACGGAGGAGGGAGCAGTACTTC.

This chain joins TRBV27 and TRBJ2-6, with D perhaps TRBD2 (5 bases). The length of the CDR3 is 16 residues. Germline loops: CDR1 MNHEY, CDR2 SMNVEV (reference sequence). Trimming removed 6 bases from V and 0 bases from J, with 12 bases in between. Here the CDR3 reads CASSSPRGSGANVLTF. CDR3 nucleotides: TGTGCCAGCAGCTCCCCCCGGGGCTCTGGGGCCAACGTCCTGACTTTC.

The gene calls are TRBV2 and TRBJ1-2; D not resolved. Trimming left V 5 bases short and J 7 bases short, with 11 bases between. This CDR3 is built from 12 residues. The germline CDR1 and CDR2 sequences are SNHLY and FYNNEI. CDR3 nucleotide sequence: TGTGCCAGCAGTTTCGAGGCCGGTGGCTACACCTTC. Translating it yields CASSFEAGGYTF. The full variable domain, its missing parts supplied by reference TRBV2 and TRBJ1-2, is EPEVTQTPSHQVTQMGQEVILRCVPISNHLYFYWYRQILGQKVEFLVSFYNNEISEKSEIFDDQFSVERPDGSNFTLKIRSTKLEDSAMYFCASSFEAGGYTFGSGTRLTVV.

V usage is TRBV30 and J usage is TRBJ1-5; D is perhaps TRBD1 (5 bases). Per germline, CDR1 GTSNPN and CDR2 SVGIG (reference sequence). V gave up 2 bases and J gave up 2 bases, with 10 bases separating them. The CDR3 runs 14 residues. The CDR3 DNA follows: TGTGCCTGGAGTAGGGGCTCGGGCAATCAGCCCCAGCATTTT. This gives the protein CAWSRGSGNQPQHF.

The CDR3: CASSDTGLLNTEAFF. CDR3 DNA: TGTGCCAGCAGCGATACAGGACTACTGAACACTGAAGCTTTCTTT. J is TRBJ1-1 and V is TRBV6-1; a possible D gene is TRBD1 (5 bases). The V gene's germline CDR1 is MNHNS and CDR2 SASEGT. The CDR3 contains 15 residues. Trimming stripped 6 bases from V and 0 bases from J, with 14 bases between.

This clone appeared once. This sequence joins TRBV27 and TRBJ2-3; possibly TRBD2 for D (6 bases). Germline CDR1 reads MNHEY; CDR2 reads SMNVEV (reference sequence). Trimming took off 6 bases at V and 2 bases at J, with 18 bases between the two ends. The CDR3 extends over 16 amino acids. The chain's CDR3 is CASRVPPGAPTDTQYF. CDR3 DNA: TGTGCCAGCAGAGTCCCACCGGGAGCACCCACAGATACGCAGTATTTT.

The V gene is TRBV4-2, the J gene TRBJ2-1, with 9 bases matching TRBD2. This CDR3 contains 15 residues. The germline gives CDR1 LGHNA, CDR2 YNFKEQ. The ends lost 5 bases at V and 3 bases at J; junction bases unmatched: 5. Written as DNA, the CDR3 is TGTGCCAGCAGCTCTACTAGCGGGTTCTACAATGAGCAGTTCTTC. Its translation is CASSSTSGFYNEQFF.

This clone has only one observation. V gene TRBV28 combines with J gene TRBJ2-3; D might be TRBD2 (6 bases). Trimming stripped 8 bases from V and 1 base from J, with 16 bases between. In germline, CDR1 is MDHEN, CDR2 SYDVKM. The CDR3 covers 15 residues. The DNA for the CDR3 is TGTGCCAGCTGGGGGGTGAGGGTGCGCACAGATACGCAGTATTTT. Its protein is CASWGVRVRTDTQYF.

V gene TRBV27 combines with J gene TRBJ2-1; TRBD2 matches 8 bases. This CDR3 region has 16 residues. Germline CDR1 reads MNHEY; CDR2 reads SMNVEV (reference sequence). V was clipped by 7 bases and J by 6 bases; unmatched bases: 14. CDR3 sequence reads: CASNRPGGPSGNEQFF. The CDR3 bases are TGTGCCAGCAATCGTCCGGGAGGGCCCTCGGGCAATGAGCAGTTCTTC.

This sequence joins TRBV6-1 and TRBJ2-5, with D perhaps TRBD2 (5 bases). The V and J ends lost 2 bases and 0 bases respectively, with 13 bases between them. The germline V gene has CDR1 MNHNS and CDR2 SASEGT. The CDR3 has 16 residues. CDR3 coding DNA: TGTGCCAGCAGTGAATGGCTAGCCGAGTACCAAGAGACCCAGTACTTC. Its translation is CASSEWLAEYQETQYF.

This chain uses TRBV29-1 with TRBJ1-2, with 9 bases aligning to TRBD1. Germline CDR1 SQVTM, CDR2 ANQGSEA. The CDR3 consists of 13 residues. J lost 5 bases, V lost 2 bases, and 3 bases had no gene match. The CDR3 spells CSVESDRGYGYTF. The DNA of the CDR3 is TGCAGCGTTGAATCCGACAGGGGGTATGGCTACACCTTC.

The J gene is TRBJ1-4, the V gene TRBV28; TRBD1 is a possible D gene (6 bases). From germline, CDR1 is MDHEN and CDR2 SYDVKM. There are 15 residues in the CDR3. Deletions cut 5 bases from V and 5 bases from J, with 15 bases between. The CDR3 loop reads CASSSFRGPNEKLFF. CDR3 nucleotides: TGTGCCAGCAGTAGTTTCAGGGGTCCGAATGAAAAACTGTTTTTT.

This clone was detected once. The J gene is TRBJ1-2, the V gene TRBV6-1; D not resolved. CDR3 length: 14 amino acids. Germline V gene sequence: CDR1 MNHNS, CDR2 SASEGT. V shed 2 bases and J shed 1 base, with 8 bases lying between them. The CDR3 reads CASSETHINYGYTF. CDR3 coding DNA: TGTGCCAGCAGTGAAACACATATTAACTATGGCTACACCTTC.

The rearrangement links TRBV2 to TRBJ2-7; tentative D call: TRBD2 (6 bases). Trimming pared 3 bases from V and 2 bases from J, leaving 11 bases between. Germline CDR1 reads SNHLY; CDR2 reads FYNNEI. The CDR3 has 14 amino acids. The CDR3 region has the DNA TGTGCCAGCAGTGACCCCAGGGAGGCCTACGAGCAGTACGTC. This sequence encodes CASSDPREAYEQYV.

The chain employs TRBV2 and TRBJ2-7; 8 nucleotides line up with TRBD2. The CDR3 is 14 amino acids. The ends lost 6 bases at V and 5 bases at J; junction bases unmatched: 9. CDR1 is SNHLY and CDR2 is FYNNEI in the germline V gene. The CDR3 here is CASRDTSGGDEQYV. The CDR3 DNA sequence: TGTGCCAGCAGAGACACTAGCGGAGGGGACGAGCAGTACGTC.

V is TRBV6-1 and J is TRBJ2-7; D possibly corresponds to TRBD2 (6 bases). The CDR3 runs to 14 residues. Germline assignment: CDR1 MNHNS and CDR2 SASEGT. V dropped 4 bases and J dropped 0 bases, with 10 bases sitting between them. The CDR3 sequence is CASSGRGSSYEQYV. CDR3 DNA: TGTGCCAGCAGTGGACGGGGGAGCTCCTACGAGCAGTACGTC.

The chain couples TRBV2 to TRBJ2-2, with D possibly TRBD2 on 5 matching bases. V lost 6 bases and J 4 bases, leaving 9 bases between the germline ends. This CDR3 contains 13 residues. Germline V gene sequence: CDR1 SNHLY, CDR2 FYNNEI. The CDR3 DNA is TGTGCCAGCAGACGGCTAGCCACCGGGGAGCTGTTTTTT. Translating it yields CASRRLATGELFF.

The rearrangement uses TRBV5-1 and TRBJ2-7, with 8 bases that match TRBD2. J was trimmed by 6 bases and V by 4 bases; bases with no gene match: 9. The germline CDR1 and CDR2 sequences are SGHRS and YFSETQ. The CDR3 has 14 amino acids. CDR3 region: CASSPVFAGGEQYF. The DNA for the CDR3 is TGCGCCAGCAGCCCCGTATTTGCGGGAGGCGAGCAGTACTTC.

The chain has TRBV6-1 and TRBJ1-4, with 10 positions matching TRBD1. V was clipped by 3 bases and J by 0 bases; unmatched bases: 7. Germline loops: CDR1 MNHNS, CDR2 SASEGT. The CDR3 loop spans 18 amino acids. The CDR3 here is CASSEGQGYRATNEKLFF. CDR3 coding DNA: TGTGCCAGCAGTGAGGGACAGGGGTATCGGGCAACTAATGAAAAACTGTTTTTT.

V gene TRBV27 combines with J gene TRBJ2-5; tentatively, D is TRBD2 (6 bases). CDR1 MNHEY and CDR2 SMNVEV come from the germline V gene (reference sequence). The CDR3 loop spans 13 amino acids. Trimming pared 3 bases from V and 5 bases from J, leaving 10 bases between. The CDR3 region has the DNA TGTGCCAGCAGTTTGGGAGGAAGGGAGACCCAGTACTTC. The encoded protein is CASSLGGRETQYF.

The genes are TRBV11-3 and TRBJ2-2, with 9 bases identical to TRBD2. The J segment lost 8 bases and the V segment lost 1 base, leaving 5 bases of the junction unmatched. The CDR3 consists of 15 residues. In germline, CDR1 is SGHNT, CDR2 YENEEA. The CDR3 protein is CASSLGGRADGELFF. Written as DNA, the CDR3 is TGTGCCAGCAGCTTAGGCGGGAGGGCCGATGGGGAGCTGTTTTTT.

The CDR3 is CASSSPPGRGRRNTEAFF. CDR3 bases: TGTGCCAGTAGTTCGCCTCCCGGCAGGGGAAGAAGGAACACTGAAGCTTTCTTT. The V call is TRBV19, the J call TRBJ1-1; weak D call: TRBD1 (6 bases). CDR3 size: 18 residues. Trimming removed 5 bases from V and 1 base from J, with 23 bases in between. Per the germline V gene, CDR1 is LNHDA and CDR2 is SQIVND (reference sequence). The full variable domain, its missing parts supplied by reference TRBV19 and TRBJ1-1, is DGGITQSPKYLFRKEGQNVTLSCEQNLNHDAMYWYRQDPGQGLRLIYYSQIVNDFQKGDIAEGYSVSREKKESFPLTVTSAQKNPTAFYLCASSSPPGRGRRNTEAFFGQGTRLTVV.

The genes are TRBV30 and TRBJ1-4, with TRBD1 matching over 9 bases. The V and J ends lost 1 base and 0 bases, in that order; junction bases with no gene match: 12. Germline CDR1 and CDR2: GTSNPN and SVGIG (reference sequence). CDR3 size: 19 residues. CDR3 in DNA: TGTGCCTGGAGTGCCGGGACAGGGCGAATAGGGGCAACTAATGAAAAACTGTTTTTT. This sequence encodes CAWSAGTGRIGATNEKLFF.

This clone has just a few counts. The chain carries TRBV13 and TRBJ2-2, with a tentative D call TRBD2 (5 bases). CDR1 is PRHDT, CDR2 FYEKMQ, per germline (reference sequence). The CDR3 runs to 11 residues. The ends were cut back, 6 bases at V and 8 bases at J, with 7 bases in the middle. CDR3 coding DNA: TGTGCCAGCAGTTCGGGAGGGGAGCTGTTTTTT. Translating it yields CASSSGGELFF.